This T cell receptor (beta chain) is from a study of blood T cell repertoires in COVID-19. The junction had 4 bases not matched to a gene; V was cut back by 3 bases and J by 7 bases. This CDR3 has 13 amino acids. CDR1 SGHAT and CDR2 FQNNGV come from the germline V gene. The assay was immunoSEQ multiplex PCR, and TCRdb's table has in-frame clones only and misses some. The data show under 45,000 clones, 70% to 90% seen once. This sequence was found in a human donor in a cohort sampled during active COVID-19. Sample: peripheral blood. The chain combines TRBV11-2 with TRBJ1-1, with 8 bases matching TRBD1. The CDR3 DNA reads as TGTGCCAGCAGCTTTCCAGGGGGCGGTGAAGCTTTCTTT. This sequence encodes CASSFPGGGEAFF. The complete variable domain, with remaining parts taken from reference TRBV11-2 and TRBJ1-1, reads EAGVAQSPRYKIIEKRQSVAFWCNPISGHATLYWYQQILGQGPKLLIQFQNNGVVDDSQLPKDRFSAERLKGVDSTLKIQPAKLEDSAVYLCASSFPGGGEAFFGQGTRLTVV.